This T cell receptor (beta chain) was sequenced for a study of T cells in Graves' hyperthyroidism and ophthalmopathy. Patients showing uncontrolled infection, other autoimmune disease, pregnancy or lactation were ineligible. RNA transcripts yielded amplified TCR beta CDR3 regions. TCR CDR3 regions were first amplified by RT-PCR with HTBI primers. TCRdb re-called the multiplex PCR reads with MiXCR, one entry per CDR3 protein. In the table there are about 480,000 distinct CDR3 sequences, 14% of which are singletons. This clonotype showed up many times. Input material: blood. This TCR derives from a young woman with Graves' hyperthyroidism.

The CDR3 DNA reads as TGTGCCAGCAGTGAAGCGGACAGGCACACTGAAGCTTTCTTT. Protein sequence: CASSEADRHTEAFF. The gene calls are TRBV2 and TRBJ1-1; TRBD1 matches 7 bases. The junction had 1 base not matched to a gene; V was cut back by 0 bases and J by 3 bases. The CDR3 totals 14 residues. Germline loops: CDR1 SNHLY, CDR2 FYNNEI. Full variable domain (remainder filled in from reference TRBV2 and TRBJ1-1): EPEVTQTPSHQVTQMGQEVILRCVPISNHLYFYWYRQILGQKVEFLVSFYNNEISEKSEIFDDQFSVERPDGSNFTLKIRSTKLEDSAMYFCASSEADRHTEAFFGQGTRLTVV.